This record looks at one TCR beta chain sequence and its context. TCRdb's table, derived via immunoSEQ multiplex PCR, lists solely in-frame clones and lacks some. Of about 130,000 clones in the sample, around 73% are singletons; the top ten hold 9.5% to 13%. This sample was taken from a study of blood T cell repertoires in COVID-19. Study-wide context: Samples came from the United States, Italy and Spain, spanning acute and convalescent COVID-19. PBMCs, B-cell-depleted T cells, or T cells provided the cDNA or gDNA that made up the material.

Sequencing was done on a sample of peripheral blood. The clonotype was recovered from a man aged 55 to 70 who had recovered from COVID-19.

In DNA, the CDR3 is TGTGCCAGCAGTTTCACAGGGATGCTGAACACTGAAGCTTTCTTT. Translating it yields CASSFTGMLNTEAFF. The chain combines TRBV27 with TRBJ1-1, with a weak D call TRBD1 (6 bases). Per the germline V gene, CDR1 is MNHEY and CDR2 is SMNVEV (reference sequence). V was shortened by 3 bases and J by 0 bases, with 11 bases between the two germline ends. The CDR3 is 15 amino acids.